This passage covers 2 T cell receptor beta chains from one sample sequenced in a study of T cell repertoires in cytomegalovirus infection. TCRdb analysed the reads with MiXCR anew, one entry per CDR3 protein. Found here are 65,000 to 95,000 distinct CDR3 sequences, 3.7% of them singletons; the top ten hold under 6%. The sequenced sample was PBMCs. These receptors were taken from a human donor in good health (CMV status not recorded). Some clones in this sample may be carry-over from other donors' samples.

This clonotype was recorded many times. The V call is TRBV7-3, the J call TRBJ1-5; D not certain. CDR1 SGHTA and CDR2 FQGTGA come from the germline V gene. The CDR3 length is 10 residues. This CDR3 reads CANSNQPQHF. The CDR3 bases are TGTGCTAACTCCAATCAGCCCCAGCATTTT.

This clonotype was seen many times. The chain recombines TRBV24-1 with TRBJ2-5; D possibly corresponds to TRBD1 (5 bases). This CDR3 spans 13 amino acids. V was clipped by 5 bases and J by 2 bases, with 8 bases between them. CDR1 is KGHDR and CDR2 is SFDVKD in the germline V gene. CDR3 protein: CATSGQFQETQYF. The CDR3 DNA reads as TGTGCCACCAGTGGACAGTTTCAAGAGACCCAGTACTTC.